This entry lists 32 T cell receptor beta chains sequenced from one sample in a study of monozygotic twins with inflammatory bowel disease (dated by TCRdb to about 2019). Libraries were constructed by 5' RACE. Sequencing took place on an Illumina HiSeq 2500. TCRdb reprocessed the reads, so every CDR3 protein sequence counts as one entry and DNA is not shown. The sample table gives some 190,000 distinct CDR3 sequences. 7.5% to 8% of the sample rests with the top ten. The sequenced sample was blood. The receptors derive from a human donor with ulcerative colitis or Crohn's disease, or a healthy co-twin of an affected twin (not recorded which).

The J gene is TRBJ2-7, the V gene TRBV5-1; TCRdb names TRBD1, which stays unverified in the absence of DNA. The CDR3 length is 14 residues. Germline loops: CDR1 SGHRS, CDR2 YFSETQ. The CDR3 reads CASAGDSLTYEQYF.

J is TRBJ2-7 and V is TRBV5-1. Germline lookup yields CDR1 SGHRS and CDR2 YFSETQ. The CDR3 is 12 residues long. The CDR3 sequence is CASSLVGVGQYF. Based on the CDR3 plus reference TRBV5-1 and TRBJ2-7, the full variable domain is KAGVTQTPRYLIKTRGQQVTLSCSPISGHRSVSWYQQTPGQGLQFLFEYFSETQRNKGNFPGRFSGRQFSNSRSEMNVSTLELGDSALYLCASSLVGVGQYFGPGTRLTVT.

The chain uses TRBV9 and TRBJ2-3. Germline loops: CDR1 SGDLS, CDR2 YYNGEE. The CDR3 length is 13 residues. The CDR3: CASSVVEGDTQYF.

The rearrangement joins TRBV10-3 to TRBJ1-1; no DNA is available, so the TRBD1 call from TCRdb remains unchecked. CDR3 length: 14 residues. CDR1 and CDR2 (germline): ENHRY, SYGVKD. The CDR3 reads CAISPGQTNTEAFF.

The chain recombines TRBV6-6 with TRBJ1-5; TCRdb gives TRBD1 as the D gene, but with no DNA this cannot be confirmed. The germline gives CDR1 MNHNY, CDR2 SVGAGI (reference sequence). CDR3 size: 14 residues. The chain's CDR3 is CASSTGTGGQPQHF.

The chain couples TRBV7-2 to TRBJ1-2; TCRdb calls TRBD1, which cannot be checked without DNA. The CDR3 is 13 amino acids. Germline V CDR1 and CDR2: SGHTA, FQGNSA. CDR3 loop: CASSRDRYYGYTF.

The chain carries TRBV6-1 and TRBJ1-1; with no DNA, the TCRdb D assignment of TRBD1 cannot be verified. This CDR3 is 14 amino acids long. Germline CDR1 is MNHNS and CDR2 is SASEGT. This CDR3 reads CASSEGGTDTEAFF.

The J gene is TRBJ2-3, the V gene TRBV7-3; TCRdb's D gene call, TRBD2, goes unchecked for lack of DNA. The CDR3 is made up of 18 amino acids. CDR1 and CDR2 from the germline V gene are SGHTA and FQGTGA. This CDR3 reads CASSTSRGSPSSTDTQYF.

The V call is TRBV6-1, the J call TRBJ1-1. CDR1 is MNHNS, CDR2 SASEGT, per germline. This CDR3 region has 15 residues. The CDR3 region is CASSDFAPLNTEAFF.

V is TRBV30 and J is TRBJ2-3. CDR3 length equals 15 residues. Germline V CDR1 and CDR2: GTSNPN, SVGIG (reference sequence). This chain's CDR3 is CAWNQLDLGTDTQYF.

The V and J genes are TRBV24-1 and TRBJ1-4. The CDR3 length is 14 residues. The germline gives CDR1 KGHDR, CDR2 SFDVKD. CDR3 loop: CATSPQAGNEKLFF.

CDR3: CASSQDRPGGNNEQFF. The V call is TRBV3-1, the J call TRBJ2-1; no DNA is available, so the TRBD1 call from TCRdb remains unchecked. From germline, CDR1 is LGHDT and CDR2 YNNKEL (reference sequence). The CDR3 covers 16 residues.

The rearrangement joins TRBV3-1 to TRBJ2-2; TCRdb's D gene call, TRBD2, goes unchecked for lack of DNA. Germline loops: CDR1 LGHDT, CDR2 YNNKEL (reference sequence). CDR3 length: 19 residues. CDR3 sequence: CASGLRAGGPPLNTGELFF.

The CDR3 here is CASSQDPSGSSYNEQFF. The chain links TRBV4-2 to TRBJ2-1; the TCRdb call, TRBD2, lacks DNA for checking. CDR3 length: 17 amino acids. Per germline, CDR1 LGHNA and CDR2 YNFKEQ.

The gene calls are TRBV3-1 and TRBJ2-1; TCRdb's D call, TRBD2, is unchecked because there is no DNA. This CDR3 comprises 15 residues. The germline gives CDR1 LGHDT, CDR2 YNNKEL (reference sequence). The CDR3 here is CASSQDGEGRNEQFF.

The chain employs TRBV13 and TRBJ1-2; TCRdb gives TRBD1 as the D gene, but with no DNA this cannot be confirmed. The CDR3 runs 13 residues. Germline CDR1 is PRHDT and CDR2 is FYEKMQ (reference sequence). CDR3 amino acids: CASSPPDGNGYTF.

The chain recombines TRBV5-5 with TRBJ1-1; TCRdb's assignment of TRBD1 cannot be checked, as there is no DNA. The CDR3 totals 14 residues. CDR1 SGHKS and CDR2 YYEKEE come from the germline V gene (reference sequence). CDR3 loop: CASSYPGGNTEAFF.

This chain connects TRBV6-1 to TRBJ2-2; TCRdb designates TRBD1, a call that cannot be tested without DNA. CDR1 and CDR2 (germline): MNHNS, SASEGT. This CDR3 region has 14 residues. This CDR3 is CASSGGKNTGELFF.

This rearrangement joins TRBV12-3 or TRBV12-4 to TRBJ2-7. CDR3 length equals 12 residues. This CDR3 is CASGRSSYEQYF.

The chain is built from TRBV24-1 and TRBJ1-1; lacking DNA, the TRBD1 call made by TCRdb goes unchecked. The CDR3 loop spans 13 amino acids. From germline, CDR1 is KGHDR and CDR2 SFDVKD. The CDR3 here is CATSDSTGTTAFF.

V and J are TRBV29-1 and TRBJ2-1; TCRdb lists TRBD1, though no DNA is available to test this call. Germline V CDR1 and CDR2: SQVTM, ANQGSEA. CDR3 length equals 12 residues. The CDR3 here is CSVEPDRGEQFF.

The chain combines TRBV19 with TRBJ2-1; TCRdb calls TRBD1, which cannot be checked without DNA. Looked up from germline, CDR1 is LNHDA and CDR2 is SQIVND (reference sequence). The length of the CDR3 is 16 residues. CDR3: CASSIAEGGSYNEQFF.

The chain uses TRBV18 and TRBJ2-1; the D call from TCRdb, TRBD2, cannot be confirmed without DNA. The length of the CDR3 is 18 residues. The germline V gene encodes CDR1 KGHSH and CDR2 LQKENI. The CDR3 protein is CASSPGIPGLAGNNEQFF.

J is TRBJ2-3 and V is TRBV20-1; no DNA is available, so the TRBD2 call from TCRdb remains unchecked. CDR3 length: 15 amino acids. Germline assignment: CDR1 DFQATT and CDR2 SNEGSKA (reference sequence). The CDR3 region is CSTWEGGLAPDTQYF.

This chain links TRBV4-2 with TRBJ1-1. Germline CDR1 LGHNA, CDR2 YNFKEQ. This CDR3 has 13 amino acids. CDR3 loop: CASSQSGVSEAFF.

This sequence joins TRBV12-3 or TRBV12-4 and TRBJ2-7. This CDR3 region has 14 residues. This CDR3 reads CASSLSSVSYEQYF.

V is TRBV12-3 or TRBV12-4 and J is TRBJ1-6. CDR3 size: 14 residues. The CDR3: CASTITGGNSPLHF.

The genes are TRBV20-1 and TRBJ1-3. The CDR3 contains 14 residues. Looked up from germline, CDR1 is DFQATT and CDR2 is SNEGSKA (reference sequence). CDR3: CSARGGYPGNTIYF.

V usage is TRBV18 and J usage is TRBJ1-3. The CDR3 totals 15 residues. Germline CDR1 KGHSH, CDR2 LQKENI. This CDR3 is CASSPAIFSGNTIYF.

This rearrangement joins TRBV5-1 to TRBJ2-7; TCRdb picks TRBD1, but there is no DNA to check that call. The CDR3 length is 15 residues. CDR1 is SGHRS, CDR2 YFSETQ, per germline. CDR3 sequence: CASSSTGTGTYEQYF.

The rearrangement uses TRBV7-2 and TRBJ2-1; without DNA, the TCRdb call of TRBD2 cannot be checked. CDR1 is SGHTA, CDR2 FQGNSA, per germline. This CDR3 spans 16 amino acids. The CDR3 reads CASSFPGTSGDNEQFF.

The chain employs TRBV7-9 and TRBJ1-3; TCRdb selects TRBD1, and the lack of DNA leaves this call unchecked. The CDR3 has 14 amino acids. The germline gives CDR1 SEHNR, CDR2 FQNEAQ (reference sequence). The CDR3 sequence is CASSSDREGNTIYF.